A single sample gave rise to the 10 T cell receptor beta chains below, sequenced in a study of T cells in Graves' hyperthyroidism and ophthalmopathy. RNA transcripts served as the template for amplifying TCR beta CDR3 regions. Initially, a first-round RT-PCR of the TCR CDR3 employed the HTBI primer set. In TCRdb, the multiplex PCR reads were re-called with MiXCR into one record per CDR3 protein. The sample consists of some 98,000 distinct CDR3 sequences, about 37% of them appearing once. The sample comprised peripheral blood or thyroid tissue (not recorded which). The origin of the receptors is a woman between 25 and 40 years old with Graves' hyperthyroidism.

In this sample, this clonotype turned up many times. The rearrangement uses TRBV4-1 and TRBJ2-5, with TRBD2 matching 9 bases. Germline CDR1 is MGHRA and CDR2 is YSYEKL. The CDR3 has 12 amino acids. V lost 5 bases, J lost 10 bases, and 5 bases stayed unmatched. The CDR3 loop reads CASSGSGSRQYF. The DNA for the CDR3 is TGCGCCAGCAGCGGTAGCGGGAGCCGCCAGTACTTC.

This clonotype has at least ten counts. The CDR3 loop reads CASSLLGGETQYF. In DNA form, the CDR3 reads TGTGCCAGCAGCCTTCTGGGTGGGGAGACCCAGTACTTC. V usage is TRBV13 and J usage is TRBJ2-5; D is uncertain. Deletions cut 5 bases from V and 5 bases from J, with 12 bases between. The length of the CDR3 is 13 residues. Germline lookup yields CDR1 PRHDT and CDR2 FYEKMQ (reference sequence).

As concerns this clonotype: One end of the junction does not line up with germline, which may come from a read error. The rearrangement joins TRBV10-3 to TRBJ2-7; 7 nucleotides align to TRBD1. The germline V gene encodes CDR1 ENHRY and CDR2 SYGVKD. The CDR3 length is 14 residues. The CDR3 DNA is TGTGCCATCAAGGGGGACAGAGGATTCAACGAGGAGTACTTC. Amino acids: CAIKGDRGFNEEYF.

This clonotype was detected many times. The V and J genes are TRBV5-1 and TRBJ1-6, with 7 bases fitting TRBD1. The CDR3 covers 13 residues. Germline V CDR1 and CDR2: SGHRS, YFSETQ. V shed 7 bases and J 7 bases; nucleotides not matched to a gene: 5. In DNA, the CDR3 is TGCGCCAGCGGGGACAGACCAAATTCACCCCTCCACTTT. It yields the protein CASGDRPNSPLHF. The full variable domain, completed using reference TRBV5-1 and TRBJ1-6, is KAGVTQTPRYLIKTRGQQVTLSCSPISGHRSVSWYQQTPGQGLQFLFEYFSETQRNKGNFPGRFSGRQFSNSRSEMNVSTLELGDSALYLCASGDRPNSPLHFGNGTRLTVT.

In this sample, this clonotype turned up many times. The chain uses TRBV6-1 and TRBJ1-2, with a possible D match to TRBD1 (5 bases). Germline V gene sequence: CDR1 MNHNS, CDR2 SASEGT. V lost 0 bases, J lost 2 bases, and 10 bases lay in between. This CDR3 region has 15 residues. In nucleotides, the CDR3 is TGTGCCAGCAGTGAAGCGGCGGGGCGGAACTATGGCTACACCTTC. Translated, it gives CASSEAAGRNYGYTF.

This clonotype has ten or more counts. In nucleotides, the CDR3 is TGTGCCAGCAGCCACATCACCTATAATTCACCCCTCCACTTT. It specifies CASSHITYNSPLHF. The genes are TRBV28 and TRBJ1-6; D gene uncertain. V was cut by 6 bases and J by 2 bases, with 8 bases left in between. Germline CDR1 reads MDHEN; CDR2 reads SYDVKM. This CDR3 contains 14 residues.

This rearrangement joins TRBV6-6 to TRBJ1-1, with D tentatively TRBD1 (5 bases). Germline-derived CDR1 and CDR2 are MNHNY and SVGAGI (reference sequence). Between the trimmed V and J ends, which lost 6 bases and 5 bases, there was a span of 13 bases. This CDR3 is 13 amino acids long. In DNA form, the CDR3 reads TGTGCCAGCAGCCAGGGTTTGGATACTGAAGCTTTCTTT. It yields the protein CASSQGLDTEAFF.

This clonotype was picked up many times. The gene calls are TRBV7-2 and TRBJ2-7; 8 positions match TRBD1. Germline V CDR1 and CDR2: SGHTA, FQGNSA. The J segment lost 2 bases and the V segment lost 1 base, leaving 7 bases of the junction unmatched. This CDR3 spans 16 amino acids. The CDR3 sequence: CASSLGSGGAPYEQYF. CDR3 sequence (DNA): TGTGCCAGCAGCTTAGGGTCAGGGGGCGCCCCCTACGAGCAGTACTTC.

In its sample, this clonotype was seen many times. The V gene is TRBV20-1, the J gene TRBJ1-6; 9 nucleotides agree with TRBD1. CDR3 length: 14 residues. The V gene's germline CDR1 is DFQATT and CDR2 SNEGSKA (reference sequence). V gave up 6 bases and J gave up 9 bases; unmatched junction bases: 9. This CDR3 is CSALTGGNGSPLHF. CDR3 nucleotide sequence: TGCAGTGCGCTGACAGGGGGGAATGGTTCACCCCTCCACTTT.

Only a few counts were recorded for this clonotype. The rearrangement joins TRBV3-1 to TRBJ2-7; 8 bases match TRBD2. The CDR3 contains 17 residues. V shed 1 base, J shed 2 bases, and the junction held 10 bases outside the gene matches. The germline V gene encodes CDR1 LGHDT and CDR2 YNNKEL (reference sequence). CDR3 sequence: CASSQVGGAGGTYEQYF. Here the CDR3 DNA reads TGTGCCAGCAGCCAAGTCGGTGGGGCGGGAGGCACCTACGAGCAGTACTTC.